The subject of this entry is one TCR beta chain. The antigen remains unidentified. PCR used 60 Vbeta primers and 13 Jbeta primers. As originally analysed: A follow-up analysis tallied 73 million or so unique TCR beta chains, approximately 11 million shared. The protocol was immunoSEQ multiplex PCR, while the TCRdb copy is restricted to in-frame clones and leaves out a portion. For V, J and clone size, that table is used; D and trimming come from the DNA. The repertoire holds about 200,000 clones, approximately 80% seen once, with about 3% in the top ten. The data are from a study of cytomegalovirus exposure and HLA in healthy donors. The study's findings and limits: Apparent HLA restriction characterized most CMV-associated TCR beta chains in a later analysis. Later work showed greater clonal expansion in HLA-associated TCR beta chains than in equally common others.

CDR1 KGHSH and CDR2 LQKENI come from the germline V gene. The ends lost 2 bases at V and 8 bases at J; junction bases unmatched: 3. There are 15 residues in the CDR3. The sample taken for sequencing was PBMCs. The V call is TRBV18, the J call TRBJ1-6; 10 bases are a match to TRBD1. The origin of this receptor is a man aged 30-40 years in good health and CMV-seronegative. CDR3 in amino acids: CASSPGQGEHSPLHF. The CDR3 bases are TGTGCCAGCTCACCAGGACAGGGGGAGCATTCACCCCTCCACTTT.